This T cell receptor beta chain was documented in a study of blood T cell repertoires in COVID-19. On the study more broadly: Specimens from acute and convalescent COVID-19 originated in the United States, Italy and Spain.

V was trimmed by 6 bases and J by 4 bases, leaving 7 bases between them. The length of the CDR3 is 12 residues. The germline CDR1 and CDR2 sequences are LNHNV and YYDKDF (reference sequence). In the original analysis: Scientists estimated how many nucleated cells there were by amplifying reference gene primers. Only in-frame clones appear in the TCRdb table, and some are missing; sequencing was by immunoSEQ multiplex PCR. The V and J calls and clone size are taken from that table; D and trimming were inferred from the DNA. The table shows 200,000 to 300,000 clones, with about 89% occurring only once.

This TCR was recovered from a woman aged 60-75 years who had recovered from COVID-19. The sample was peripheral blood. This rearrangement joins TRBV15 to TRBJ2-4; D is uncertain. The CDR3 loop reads CATSIEKNIQYF. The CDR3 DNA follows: TGTGCCACCAGTATCGAGAAAAACATTCAGTACTTC.